These T cell receptor beta chains were read from a single sample in a study of T cells in Graves' hyperthyroidism and ophthalmopathy. MiXCR, run by TCRdb on the multiplex PCR reads, gives a single entry per CDR3 protein. The sample comprises nearly 600,000 distinct CDR3 sequences, 14% of which are singletons, and 5.5% to 7.5% rests with the top ten. The sequencing input was blood. The receptors shown here come from a woman under 40 with Graves' hyperthyroidism that later progressed to Graves' ophthalmopathy. Both conserved end residues are part of each CDR3. A D gene is named only where the DNA matches it firmly. Clone size is stated in some rows and not others, as once, few, many or a class when expanded.

j_call d_call clone_size v_call cdr3_aa cdr3_nt
TRBJ1-2 TRBD1 many TRBV3-1 CASSQGEGGQGAGYTF TGTGCCAGCAGCCAAGGAGAGGGGGGACAGGGGGCTGGCTACACCTTC
TRBJ2-5 TRBD2 many TRBV9 CASSVGASGTQETQYF TGTGCCAGCAGCGTAGGGGCTAGCGGTACCCAAGAGACCCAGTACTTC
TRBJ2-2 - many TRBV24-1 CATSDLQPGELFF TGTGCCACCAGTGATTTACAGCCCGGGGAGCTGTTTTTT
TRBJ1-1 - many TRBV20-1 CSARAGTVNTEAFF TGCAGTGCTAGAGCCGGGACGGTGAACACTGAAGCTTTCTTT
TRBJ2-5 TRBD1 few TRBV25-1 CASTQPGQGLETQYF TGTGCCAGCACCCAGCCGGGACAGGGCTTAGAGACCCAGTACTTC
TRBJ1-1 - many TRBV4-2 CASSQDESARGVGTEAFF TGTGCCAGCAGCCAAGATGAGAGTGCAAGGGGGGTTGGGACTGAAGCTTTCTTT
TRBJ1-3 - few TRBV5-5 CASSLAGTFSGNTIYF TGTGCCAGCAGCTTGGCCGGCACCTTCTCTGGAAACACCATATATTTT
TRBJ1-1 TRBD1 many TRBV19 CASSRDRVMNTEAFF TGTGCCAGTAGTAGGGACAGGGTGATGAACACTGAAGCTTTCTTT
TRBJ2-2 - - TRBV29-1 CSVASRGTGELFF TGCAGCGTAGCCTCGAGGGGCACCGGGGAGCTGTTTTTT
TRBJ2-7 - many TRBV10-3 CAAGRGWDYEQYF TGTGCCGCTGGGCGGGGTTGGGACTACGAGCAGTACTTC
TRBJ1-1 - few TRBV29-1 CSVTGRMNTEAFF TGCAGCGTTACCGGACGGATGAACACTGAAGCTTTCTTT
TRBJ2-7 - many TRBV6-1 CASSYDALAEQYF TGTGCCAGCAGTTACGATGCCCTAGCCGAGCAGTACTTC
TRBJ2-1 - many TRBV2 CASRKTGEQFF TGTGCCAGCAGGAAAACGGGTGAACAGTTCTTC
TRBJ2-7 TRBD2 many TRBV30 CAWRREGFGEQYF TGTGCCTGGAGGCGGGAGGGCTTTGGCGAGCAGTACTTC
TRBJ1-3 - many TRBV19 CASSTTADTIYF TGTGCCAGTAGTACTACAGCGGACACCATATATTTT
TRBJ2-1 TRBD1 many TRBV12-3/TRBV12-4 CASSFMGQGFYEQFF TGTGCCAGCAGTTTTATGGGACAGGGGTTTTATGAGCAGTTCTTC
TRBJ2-7 - few TRBV2 CASSTPVSYEQYF TGTGCCAGCAGTACCCCAGTCTCCTACGAGCAGTACTTC
TRBJ2-3 - many TRBV20-1 CSARDANTDTQYF TGCAGTGCTAGAGATGCTAACACAGATACGCAGTATTTT
TRBJ2-5 - many TRBV24-1 CATSGLGVSGQETQYF TGTGCCACCAGTGGCTTAGGGGTGTCGGGACAAGAGACCCAGTACTTC
TRBJ2-7 - few TRBV7-3 CASSLNGAHYEQYF TGTGCCAGCAGCTTAAACGGCGCGCACTACGAGCAGTACTTC
TRBJ2-3 TRBD2 many TRBV24-1 CATGGEDTQYF TGTGCCACCGGGGGGGAAGATACGCAGTATTTT
TRBJ1-5 - few TRBV7-9 CASSLADSFNQPQHF TGTGCCAGCAGCTTAGCGGACAGTTTCAATCAGCCCCAGCATTTT
TRBJ1-2 - once TRBV11-2 CASSLNMAGYGYTF TGTGCCAGCAGCTTAAACATGGCGGGTTATGGCTACACCTTC
TRBJ2-1 - many TRBV6-2/TRBV6-3 CASSSGREGNEQFF TGTGCCAGCAGTAGCGGAAGAGAGGGGAATGAGCAGTTCTTC
TRBJ2-3 TRBD2 - TRBV20-1 CSAAGASGRGDTQYF TGCAGTGCCGCCGGGGCTTCCGGGAGGGGAGATACGCAGTATTTT
TRBJ1-1 - - TRBV19 CASSISGKGLAFF TGTGCCAGTAGTATCTCCGGAAAGGGGTTAGCTTTCTTT
TRBJ1-5 TRBD1 many TRBV7-8 CASGPGQGTQPQHF TGTGCCAGCGGACCCGGACAGGGGACTCAGCCCCAGCATTTT
TRBJ1-6 - - TRBV4-1 CASSQSGTANSPLHF TGCGCCAGCAGCCAATCAGGGACGGCTAATTCACCCCTCCACTTT
TRBJ2-1 TRBD1 few TRBV19 CASWDRLYNEQFF TGTGCCTCCTGGGACAGGTTGTACAATGAGCAGTTCTTC
TRBJ2-5 - many TRBV20-1 CSARDPRHVAETQYF TGCAGTGCTAGAGATCCTCGACACGTCGCAGAGACCCAGTACTTC
TRBJ1-2 - many TRBV6-1 CASSGLGAPRYTF TGTGCCAGCAGTGGATTGGGGGCGCCTCGCTACACCTTC
TRBJ1-2 - - TRBV3-1 CASSQGERGNGYTF TGTGCCAGCAGCCAAGGGGAGAGGGGTAATGGCTACACCTTC
TRBJ1-5 - - TRBV2 CASSVEGQGQPQHF TGTGCCAGCAGTGTGGAGGGGCAGGGGCAGCCCCAGCATTTT
TRBJ2-7 TRBD2 few TRBV19 CASTRTSGGEAAYEQYF TGTGCCAGTACCCGGACTAGCGGGGGGGAAGCCGCCTACGAGCAGTACTTC
TRBJ1-5 - many TRBV11-3 CASSLDGSVQPQHF TGTGCCAGCAGCTTAGACGGGTCAGTTCAGCCCCAGCATTTT
TRBJ1-3 TRBD1 - TRBV30 CAWGTGYSGNTIYF TGTGCCTGGGGGACAGGATACTCTGGAAACACCATATATTTT
TRBJ2-3 - few TRBV10-1 CASSDVLGSDTQYF TGCGCCAGCAGTGATGTCTTAGGCTCAGATACGCAGTATTTT
TRBJ2-1 TRBD1 - TRBV19 CASSLIRDRRYNEQFF TGTGCCAGTAGCCTTATCCGGGACAGGCGCTACAATGAGCAGTTCTTC
TRBJ1-2 - - TRBV6-1 CATTEVLTNSRGYTF TGTGCCACAACCGAGGTCCTTACCAACTCACGGGGCTACACCTTC
TRBJ1-4 - many TRBV12-3/TRBV12-4 CASSPTGTGNEKLFF TGTGCCAGCAGTCCTACCGGGACGGGGAATGAAAAACTGTTTTTT
TRBJ1-5 TRBD1 many TRBV2 CASSVEGASQPQHF TGTGCCAGCAGTGTGGAGGGGGCGAGTCAGCCCCAGCATTTT
TRBJ2-7 TRBD1 many TRBV2 CASSDYRGDEQYF TGTGCCAGCAGTGACTACAGGGGGGACGAGCAGTACTTC
TRBJ2-7 - few TRBV5-1 CASSPLDSLNEQYF TGCGCCAGCAGCCCTCTCGACTCGCTCAACGAGCAGTACTTC
TRBJ2-3 - many TRBV11-2 CASSLVGTSTDTQYF TGTGCCAGCAGCTTAGTAGGGACTAGCACAGATACGCAGTATTTT
TRBJ2-2 TRBD2 few TRBV4-3 CASSQDWLAGAGELFF TGCGCCAGCAGCCAAGATTGGCTAGCGGGAGCCGGGGAGCTGTTTTTT
TRBJ2-7 TRBD2 many TRBV7-2 CASSLAGGPMNEQYF TGTGCCAGCAGCTTAGCGGGAGGGCCCATGAACGAGCAGTACTTC
TRBJ1-1 TRBD1 many TRBV2 CASSEGRGQWSEAFF TGTGCCAGCAGTGAGGGAAGGGGGCAATGGAGTGAAGCTTTCTTT
TRBJ2-2 TRBD2 many TRBV20-1 CSARASGRVVGGELFF TGCAGTGCTAGAGCTAGCGGGAGAGTGGTCGGCGGGGAGCTGTTTTTT
TRBJ2-1 - many TRBV28 CASSFRRLSSYNEQFF TGTGCCAGCAGTTTCAGGCGCCTGAGCTCCTACAATGAGCAGTTCTTC
TRBJ2-7 TRBD2 many TRBV29-1 CSVESRASGSYEQYF TGCAGCGTTGAGAGTCGGGCTAGCGGCTCCTACGAGCAGTACTTC